This T cell receptor beta chain was profiled in a study of OX40 agonist ivuxolimab in advanced cancers. The method was immunoSEQ multiplex PCR; TCRdb's version includes in-frame clones alone and lacks a portion of them. The table shows more than 75,000 clones, with about 86% occurring only once. Regarding the study as a whole: Not determined was the antigen specificity of the expanded peripheral T cells.

Details on this clone: The antigen is unknown.

The CDR3 sequence is 18 residues long. J was trimmed by 1 base and V by 5 bases; bases with no gene match: 7. Germline V CDR1 and CDR2: SGHTA, FQGNSA. Material: CD4+ or CD8+ T cells sorted from blood, obtained in a trial of the OX40 agonist ivuxolimab. The chain combines TRBV7-2 with TRBJ2-2, with TRBD2 matching over 13 bases. This TCR came from an adult with an advanced solid tumor such as melanoma, head and neck, liver or kidney cancer. For the CDR3, the DNA is TGTGCCAGCAGCAGATCGACTAGCGGGGGGCGGAACACCGGGGAGCTGTTTTTT. Translation gives CASSRSTSGGRNTGELFF.